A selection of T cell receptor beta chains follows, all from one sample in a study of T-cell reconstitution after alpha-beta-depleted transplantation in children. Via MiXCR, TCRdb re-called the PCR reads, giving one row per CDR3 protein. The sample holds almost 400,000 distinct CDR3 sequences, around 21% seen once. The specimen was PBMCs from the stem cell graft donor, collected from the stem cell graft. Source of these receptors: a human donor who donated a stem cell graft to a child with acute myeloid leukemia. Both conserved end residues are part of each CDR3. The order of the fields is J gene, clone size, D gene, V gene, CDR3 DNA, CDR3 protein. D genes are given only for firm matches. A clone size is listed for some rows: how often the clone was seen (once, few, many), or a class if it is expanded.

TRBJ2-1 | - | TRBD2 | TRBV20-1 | TGCAGTGCTCTCGTTAGCGGGAGCTCCTACAATGAGCAGTTCTTC | CSALVSGSSYNEQFF
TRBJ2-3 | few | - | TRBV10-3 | TGTGCCATCGGGCCTAGCGGCACAGATACGCAGTATTTT | CAIGPSGTDTQYF
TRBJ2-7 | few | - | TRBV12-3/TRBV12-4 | TGTGCCAGCGCGAGACAAGATGGAAACGAGCAGTACTTC | CASARQDGNEQYF
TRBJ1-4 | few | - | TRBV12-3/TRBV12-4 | TGTGCCAGCAGTTTCTCGTTGTGGGACGAGGAAAAACTGTTTTTT | CASSFSLWDEEKLFF
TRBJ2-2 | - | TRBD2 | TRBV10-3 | TGTGCCACCACACCGGGACTAGCGGGAGGGGACGACACCGGGGAGCTGTTTTTT | CATTPGLAGGDDTGELFF
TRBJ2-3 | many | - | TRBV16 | TGTGCCAGCAGGCGAGATACGCAGTATTTT | CASRRDTQYF
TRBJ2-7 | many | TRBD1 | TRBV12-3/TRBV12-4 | TGTGCCAGCAGTTCATCCCGAGGACAGGGGGCGAGCGAGCAGTACTTC | CASSSSRGQGASEQYF
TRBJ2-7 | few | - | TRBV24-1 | TGTGCCACCAGTGAACTCCGGGCCGATGGGAGCGAGCAGTACTTC | CATSELRADGSEQYF
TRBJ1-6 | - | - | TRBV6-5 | TGTGCCAGCAGGAGAATCATGGCGGAGAGTTCACCCCTCCACTTT | CASRRIMAESSPLHF
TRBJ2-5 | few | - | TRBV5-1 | TGCGCCAGCAGCTTGAAAAGGGACCAAGAGACCCAGTACTTC | CASSLKRDQETQYF
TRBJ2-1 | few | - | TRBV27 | TGTGCCAGCAGTTCTATCGACGATGAGCAGTTCTTC | CASSSIDDEQFF
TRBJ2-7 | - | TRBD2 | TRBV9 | TGTGCCAGCAGCGGGGATAGCGGGTACGAGCAGTACTTC | CASSGDSGYEQYF
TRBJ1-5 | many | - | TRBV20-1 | TGCAGTGCTAGGGCAAGCAATCAGCCCCAGCATTTT | CSARASNQPQHF
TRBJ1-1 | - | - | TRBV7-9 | TGTGCCAGCAGCCTCGAGACAGGACTAGACACTGAAGCTTTCTTT | CASSLETGLDTEAFF
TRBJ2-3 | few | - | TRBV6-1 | TGTGCCAGCAGTCCCCAGGCAGGGGTGTGGGTAGATACGCAGTATTTT | CASSPQAGVWVDTQYF
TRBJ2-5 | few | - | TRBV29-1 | TGCAGCGTTCGTGACGGATGGGAGACCCAGTACTTC | CSVRDGWETQYF
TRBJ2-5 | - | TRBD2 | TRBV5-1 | TGCGCCAGCAGCTGGCAAGGGACTAGCGGGCAAGAGACCCAGTACTTC | CASSWQGTSGQETQYF
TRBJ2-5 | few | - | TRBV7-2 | TGTGCCAGCAGCACACCAAGGGGGACCCAGTACTTC | CASSTPRGTQYF
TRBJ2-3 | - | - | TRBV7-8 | TGTGCCAGCAGCCGACGGACGGCTCACCAGTATTTT | CASSRRTAHQYF
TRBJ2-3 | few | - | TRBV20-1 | TGCAGTGCTAGAAGGGGAGAAGGCGATACGCAGTATTTT | CSARRGEGDTQYF
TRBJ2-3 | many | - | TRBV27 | TGTGCCAGCAGTTTATCGTGGGGCACAGATACGCAGTATTTT | CASSLSWGTDTQYF
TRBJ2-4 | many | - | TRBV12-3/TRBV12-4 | TGTGCCAGCCGAGACCTTTCCTCCAAAAACATTCAGTACTTC | CASRDLSSKNIQYF
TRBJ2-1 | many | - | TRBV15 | TGTGCCACCGGCGGGACAAGGGAGCAGTTCTTC | CATGGTREQFF
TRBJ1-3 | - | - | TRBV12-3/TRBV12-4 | TGTGCCAGCGAAGGAGGGTTTACTGGAAACACCATATATTTT | CASEGGFTGNTIYF
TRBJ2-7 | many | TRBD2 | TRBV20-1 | TGCAGTGCTAGTGGGGGACTAGCGGGAGACTACGAGCAGTACTTC | CSASGGLAGDYEQYF
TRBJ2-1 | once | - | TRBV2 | TGTGCCAGCGTCCTATCGGGACACGGTAACAATGAGCAGTTCTTC | CASVLSGHGNNEQFF
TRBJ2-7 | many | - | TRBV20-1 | TGCAGTGCTAGAGCTTCGGGGTACGAGCAGTACTTC | CSARASGYEQYF
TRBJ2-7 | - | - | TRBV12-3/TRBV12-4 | TGTGCCAGCAGTTTAGGGGAATCCCTATCCGAGCAGTACTTC | CASSLGESLSEQYF
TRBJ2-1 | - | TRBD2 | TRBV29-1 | TGCAGCGTGTTATTAAGCGGGAGAACTAACAATGAGCAGTTCTTC | CSVLLSGRTNNEQFF
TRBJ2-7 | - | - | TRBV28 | TGTGCCAGCAGCCCCAGGAACCTGGAACAGGGTGTCCCCTACGAGCAGTACTTC | CASSPRNLEQGVPYEQYF
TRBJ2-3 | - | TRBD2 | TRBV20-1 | TGCAGTGCTAGAGAAGAAGTGGTCGGGAGGGCATATACGCAGTATTTT | CSAREEVVGRAYTQYF
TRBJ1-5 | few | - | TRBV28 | TGTGCCAGCAGTGTTGCGCAAGGCAATAGCAATCAGCCCCAGCATTTT | CASSVAQGNSNQPQHF
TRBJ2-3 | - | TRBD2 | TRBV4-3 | TGCGCCAGCAGCCAAGATTCGGCCAGCGGGAGCAAGCAGTATTTT | CASSQDSASGSKQYF
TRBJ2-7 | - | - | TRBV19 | TGTGCCAGTAGTACCCTGCAGGGCTACGAGCAGTACTTC | CASSTLQGYEQYF
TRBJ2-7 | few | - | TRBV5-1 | TGCGCCAGCACCCAGGACAGATACTCTTACGAGCAGTACTTC | CASTQDRYSYEQYF
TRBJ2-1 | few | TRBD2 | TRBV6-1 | TGTGCCATCGCTAGCGGGAGGGTCCCCAATGAGCAGTTCTTC | CAIASGRVPNEQFF
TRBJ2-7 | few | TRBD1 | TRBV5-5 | TGTGCCAGCAGCCCTAGACAGGGCCAGGGGATCTACGAGCAGTACTTC | CASSPRQGQGIYEQYF